This T cell receptor (beta chain) was sequenced during a study of T cells in Graves' hyperthyroidism and ophthalmopathy. In germline, CDR1 is DFQATT, CDR2 SNEGSKA (reference sequence). The V and J ends lost 6 bases and 4 bases, in that order; junction bases with no gene match: 7. The CDR3 is 14 residues long. Ophthalmopathy patients all had a Clinical Activity Score of at least 3, a NOSPECS grade of at least 4 and disease under 3 months old. This clonotype was detected many times. RNA transcripts were the template for amplifying TCR beta CDR3 regions. The study used the HTBI primer set for a first-round RT-PCR of the TCR CDR3. TCRdb itself ran the multiplex PCR reads through MiXCR, one entry per CDR3 protein. The repertoire holds around 600,000 distinct CDR3 sequences, with approximately 14% as singletons.

This TCR was sampled from a woman aged 45 to 65 with Graves' ophthalmopathy. What was sequenced was blood. This sequence joins TRBV20-1 and TRBJ1-3; TRBD1 matches at 9 bases. DNA for the CDR3: TGCAGTGCGCCGGGACAGGGAGAAGGAAACACCATATATTTT. Translation: CSAPGQGEGNTIYF.